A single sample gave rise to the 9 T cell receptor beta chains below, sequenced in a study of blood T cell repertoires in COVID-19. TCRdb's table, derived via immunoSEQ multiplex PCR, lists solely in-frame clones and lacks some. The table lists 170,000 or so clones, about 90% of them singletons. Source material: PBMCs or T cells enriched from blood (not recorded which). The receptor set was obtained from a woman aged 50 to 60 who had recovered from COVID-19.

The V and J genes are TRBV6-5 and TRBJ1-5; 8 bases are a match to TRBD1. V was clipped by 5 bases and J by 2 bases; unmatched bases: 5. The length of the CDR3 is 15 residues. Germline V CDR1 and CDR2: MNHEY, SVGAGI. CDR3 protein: CASSHRGSGNQPQHF. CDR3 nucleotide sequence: TGTGCCAGCAGTCACAGGGGGTCGGGCAATCAGCCCCAGCATTTT.

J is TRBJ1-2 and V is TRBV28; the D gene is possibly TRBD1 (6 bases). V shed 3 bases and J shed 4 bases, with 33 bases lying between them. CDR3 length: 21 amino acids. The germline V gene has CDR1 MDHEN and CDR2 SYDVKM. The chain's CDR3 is CASSLYLVRTDRQGSGYGYTF. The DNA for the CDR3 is TGTGCCAGCAGTTTGTATCTGGTGAGGACAGATCGGCAGGGGTCAGGCTATGGCTACACCTTC.

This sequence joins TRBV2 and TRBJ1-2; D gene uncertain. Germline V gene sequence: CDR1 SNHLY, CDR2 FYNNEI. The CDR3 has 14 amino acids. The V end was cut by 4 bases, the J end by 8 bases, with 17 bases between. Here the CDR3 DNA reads TGTGCCAGCAGTGTGAGCCTCACGATCTGGGGCTACACCTTC. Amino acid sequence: CASSVSLTIWGYTF.

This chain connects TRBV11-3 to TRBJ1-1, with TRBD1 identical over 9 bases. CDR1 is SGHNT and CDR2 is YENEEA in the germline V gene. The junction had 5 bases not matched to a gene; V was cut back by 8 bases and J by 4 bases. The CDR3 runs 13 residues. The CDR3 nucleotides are TGTGCCAGCGACAGGGGGGAGAGCACTGAAGCTTTCTTT. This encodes CASDRGESTEAFF.

Here the CDR3 reads CASSQERGGPETQYF. The CDR3 DNA sequence: TGTGCCAGCAGCCAAGAGCGGGGCGGTCCAGAGACCCAGTACTTC. This chain joins TRBV4-2 and TRBJ2-5; weak D call: TRBD2 (6 bases). The V end was cut by 0 bases, the J end by 4 bases, with 12 bases between. The germline V gene has CDR1 LGHNA and CDR2 YNFKEQ. This CDR3 is built from 15 residues.

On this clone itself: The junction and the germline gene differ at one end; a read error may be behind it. The CDR3 DNA follows: TGTGCCAGCAGCCGGCAAGGGACAGATGGAGACACCATATATTTT. It specifies CASSRQGTDGDTIYF. The chain recombines TRBV7-9 with TRBJ1-3, with 7 positions matching TRBD1. Per germline, CDR1 SEHNR and CDR2 FQNEAQ (reference sequence). The CDR3 extends over 15 amino acids.

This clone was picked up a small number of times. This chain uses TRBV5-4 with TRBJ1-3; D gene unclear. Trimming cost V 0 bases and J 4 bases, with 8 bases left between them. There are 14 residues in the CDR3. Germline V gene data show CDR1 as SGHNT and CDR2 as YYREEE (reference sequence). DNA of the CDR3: TGTGCCAGCAGCTTGGCGGGATCCGGAAACACCATATATTTT. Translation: CASSLAGSGNTIYF.

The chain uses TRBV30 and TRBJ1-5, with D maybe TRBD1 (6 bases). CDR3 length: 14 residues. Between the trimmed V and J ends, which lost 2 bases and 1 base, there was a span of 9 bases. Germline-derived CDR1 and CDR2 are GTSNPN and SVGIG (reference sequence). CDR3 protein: CAWSRDRSNQPQHF. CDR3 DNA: TGTGCCTGGAGTCGCGACAGGAGCAATCAGCCCCAGCATTTT.

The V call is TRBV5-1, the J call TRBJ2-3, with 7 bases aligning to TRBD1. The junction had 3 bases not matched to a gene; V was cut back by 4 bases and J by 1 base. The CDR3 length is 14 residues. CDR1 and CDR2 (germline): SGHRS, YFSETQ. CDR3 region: CASSIGQGTDTQYF. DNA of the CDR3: TGCGCCAGCAGCATTGGACAGGGCACAGATACGCAGTATTTT.